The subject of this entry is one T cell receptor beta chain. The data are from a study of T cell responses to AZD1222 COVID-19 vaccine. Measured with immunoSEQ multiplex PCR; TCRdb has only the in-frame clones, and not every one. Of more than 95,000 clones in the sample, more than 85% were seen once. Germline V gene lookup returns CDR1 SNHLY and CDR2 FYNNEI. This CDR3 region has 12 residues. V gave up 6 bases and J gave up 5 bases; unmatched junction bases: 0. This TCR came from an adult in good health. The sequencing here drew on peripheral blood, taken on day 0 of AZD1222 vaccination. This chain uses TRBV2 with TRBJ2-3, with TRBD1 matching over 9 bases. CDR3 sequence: CASRDRGDTQYF. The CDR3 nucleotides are TGTGCCAGCAGGGACAGGGGAGATACGCAGTATTTT.